This T cell receptor beta chain was sequenced during a study of blood T cell repertoires in COVID-19 (dated by TCRdb to 2018 to 2020). Regarding the research as a whole: Samples from collaborators originated in the United States, Italy and Spain and spanned both the acute and convalescent phases of COVID-19. The material from the prospective study consisted of cDNA or gDNA derived from T cells, B-cell-depleted T cells, or PBMCs. Subjects who had been exposed to COVID-19, were actively infected with it, or had recovered from it provided the deeply sampled blood TCRbeta repertoires that made up the dataset. The repertoires were made available in a free public database intended to serve as a resource for research on the immune response to SARS-CoV-2. The samples were drawn from two sources: the first 160 participants of the ongoing ImmuneRACE study, and 1,254 subjects contributed by 6 global collaborators. Sample metadata almost always included a de-identified subject ID, COVID-19 status, age in years and sex. Where available, HLA class I and class II types were obtained from metadata supplied by the sample provider rather than from assay-based typing.

Study-wide findings and limitations: The amount of clinical and demographic metadata varied by source and participant and was provided uncurated.

As for this clone: Its specific antigen is unknown. Per-base quality was not reported, and no clone a single base away is much larger than it.

TCRbeta CDR3 regions were amplified from genomic DNA using the immunoSEQ Assay, a bias-controlled multiplex PCR. The study's processing was this. Within the assay, amplification of reference gene primers was used to estimate how many nucleated cells each sample contained. Sequence reads were collapsed and filtered to measure the absolute abundance of every unique TCRbeta CDR3 rearrangement. Productive Simpson clonality was computed per sample as the square root of Simpson's diversity index over productive rearrangements. The source is immuneACCESS, and TCRdb retained only in-frame sequences with V and J called. Part of the clones is not carried over; for the studies checked, unresolved V genes explain less than half of this, and the remainder is unexplained. V and J calls and clone size come straight from that table; D and trimming were deduced from the DNA. The sample data list 250,000 to 400,000 clones, and around 90% of these were observed just once. Less than 3.5% of the sample is held by the ten biggest clonotypes.

V was cut back by 2 bases and J by 2 bases, leaving a gap of 12 bases between them. The CDR3 starts with the cysteine, ends with the phenylalanine, and has 16 residues. The retained sequence is limited to the CDR3, 48 bases, with the frame set at the first base. According to the germline V gene (reference sequence), CDR1 reads SEHNR and CDR2 reads FQNEAQ. In Seattle, one collaborating source enrolled patients while the infection was active and tracked those patients longitudinally over the course of disease. Collaborating institutions collected whole blood in K2EDTA tubes following their own protocols. For TCRbeta analysis, collaborator samples were shipped as frozen whole blood, as isolated PBMCs, or as DNA extracted from either sample type.

This clonotype was sampled from a woman under 40 with COVID-19, enrolled during active disease. The rearranged segments are TRBV7-9 and TRBJ2-2; TRBD1 might be the D gene, on 6 matching bases. Sequencing input: peripheral blood. The sequence in DNA is TGTGCCAGCAGCTTAAAGGGGGTCCTTAACACCGGGGAGCTGTTTTTT. This codes for CASSLKGVLNTGELFF.